The present T cell receptor beta chain was sequenced within a study of T cells in Graves' hyperthyroidism and ophthalmopathy. Study-wide results and limits: Also found in blood were most expanded thyroid clonotypes above 0.001. In the analysis, a 13 V-J model separated ophthalmopathy from stable hyperthyroidism.

PBMCs came from about 10 ml fresh peripheral blood. V lost 5 bases, J lost 5 bases, and 18 bases lay in between. CDR1 is SGHAT and CDR2 is FQNNGV in the germline V gene. The CDR3 consists of 15 residues. The table lists this clonotype with many counts. The antigen is undetermined. TCR beta CDR3 regions were amplified from RNA. First-round RT-PCR of the TCR CDR3 relied on the HTBI primer set. TCRdb re-called the multiplex PCR reads through MiXCR, storing one row per CDR3 protein. The sample has around 290,000 distinct CDR3 sequences; approximately 14% are singletons. Source material: blood. The chain combines TRBV11-2 with TRBJ1-1, with D unresolved. The TCR comes from a middle-aged woman with Graves' hyperthyroidism. The CDR3 region has the DNA TGTGCCAGCAGCCCGCCTCCGGTGGGCGGTACTGAAGCTTTCTTT. This sequence encodes CASSPPPVGGTEAFF.